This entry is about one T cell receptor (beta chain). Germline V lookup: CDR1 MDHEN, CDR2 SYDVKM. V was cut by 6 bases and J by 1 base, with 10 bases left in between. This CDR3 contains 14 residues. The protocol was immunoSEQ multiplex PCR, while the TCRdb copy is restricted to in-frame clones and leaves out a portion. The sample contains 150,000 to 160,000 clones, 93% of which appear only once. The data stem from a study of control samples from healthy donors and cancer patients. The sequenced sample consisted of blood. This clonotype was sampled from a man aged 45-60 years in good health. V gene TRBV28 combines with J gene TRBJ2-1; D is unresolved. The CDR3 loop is CASSPRPSYNEQFF. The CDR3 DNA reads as TGTGCCAGCAGCCCTAGACCATCCTACAATGAGCAGTTCTTC. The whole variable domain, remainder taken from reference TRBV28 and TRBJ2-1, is DVKVTQSSRYLVKRTGEKVFLECVQDMDHENMFWYRQDPGLGLRLIYFSYDVKMKEKGDIPEGYSVSREKKERFSLILESASTNQTSMYLCASSPRPSYNEQFFGPGTRLTVL.